Listed below are T cell receptor beta chains from one sample, sequenced in a study of blood T cell repertoires in COVID-19. Sequenced by immunoSEQ multiplex PCR; TCRdb stores in-frame clones only, minus some. The profile shows under 95,000 clones, around four fifths of them singletons. The sample comprised peripheral blood. Receptor source: a woman in her sixties or seventies with acute or convalescent COVID-19. Each CDR3 is given with its conserved first and last residue.

V	J	CDR3
TRBV11-2	TRBJ2-1	CASSQQVSSYNEQFF
TRBV19	TRBJ1-2	CASTLSGSRWGSYGYTF
TRBV7-9	TRBJ1-2	CASSRGRGQENYGYTF
TRBV7-9	TRBJ1-4	CASSPGQGNEKLFF
TRBV11-2	TRBJ1-1	CASSLAGAGPNTEAFF
TRBV29-1	TRBJ1-1	CSVDRANTEAFF
TRBV28	TRBJ1-1	CASSTDTEAFF
TRBV5-1	TRBJ1-3	CASSLALSSTRNTIYF
TRBV12-5	TRBJ2-1	CASGFGGPWNEQFF
TRBV21-1	TRBJ2-7	CASSKADDRDTYSLSYEQYF
TRBV12-3/TRBV12-4	TRBJ2-3	CASSFLSTDTQYF
TRBV19	TRBJ1-5	CASSINVGASQPQHF
TRBV5-1	TRBJ1-1	CASSFGQGWSEAFF
TRBV15	TRBJ1-5	CATSRGEGRGQPQHF
TRBV7-2	TRBJ2-7	CASSDRSGEDEQYF
TRBV9	TRBJ1-4	CASSMSGGQGGEKLFF
TRBV9	TRBJ1-5	CASSVGTVNQPQHF
TRBV7-2	TRBJ1-2	CASSHPPPRADYGYTF
TRBV5-8	TRBJ1-2	CASSLGSAYLGYTF
TRBV27	TRBJ1-4	CASSLGWGANEKLFF
TRBV3-1/TRBV3-2	TRBJ1-1	CASSPTTGTEGFF
TRBV18	TRBJ1-2	CASSLGTGTYGYTF
TRBV7-8	TRBJ2-5	CASSLDRVQETQYF